This T cell receptor beta chain emerged from a study of T cell clones after liver transplantation. Study-level information: Pre-transplant mixed lymphocyte reactions yielded third-party-reactive TCRbeta sequences as comparators for graft-donor-reactive sequences. Patients counted as tolerant after at least one year off all immunosuppression, enzymes not exceeding twice normal. Study-wide findings and caveats: These preliminary findings come from unstandardized post-transplant sampling times.

Per germline, CDR1 LNHNV and CDR2 YYDKDF (reference sequence). V lost 1 base, J lost 5 bases, and 8 bases lay in between. CDR3 length equals 13 residues. Unstimulated PBMCs were sorted into CD3+CD4+ and CD3+CD8+ populations. This clone has just a few counts. Its antigen is undetermined. Repertoires were generated with immunoSEQ multiplex PCR, while TCRdb's copy carries only in-frame clones and drops some. The sample holds tens of thousands of clones, roughly two thirds seen once. The sample consisted of CD4+ T cells from blood, taken before liver transplant. This receptor was identified in a human donor who received a liver transplant. V is TRBV15 and J is TRBJ2-5; D gene uncertain. CDR3 protein: CATSRGATETQYF. For the CDR3, the DNA is TGTGCCACCAGCAGAGGGGCAACTGAGACCCAGTACTTC.